This T cell receptor (beta chain) was recovered during a study of CD8 T cells in Susac syndrome. Turning to this clonotype: Its antigen is unidentified.

Whole-study results and caveats: Clonal expansion was missing from Susac syndrome CD4+ T cell repertoires.

RNA, at about 0.5 to 1 ug, was reverse transcribed with random hexamers. Multiplex PCR with immunoSEQ amplified the TCR beta CDR3 across 54 Vbeta and 13 Jbeta. TCRdb used MiXCR to reprocess the immunoSEQ multiplex PCR reads, holding one entry per CDR3 protein. Of about 240,000 distinct CDR3 sequences listed, about 96% were seen once; the top ten hold approximately 0.1%. CDR3 length: 14 residues. The germline CDR1 and CDR2 sequences are SGHRS and YFSETQ. Between the trimmed V and J ends, which lost 0 bases and 5 bases, there was a span of 11 bases. V is TRBV5-1 and J is TRBJ2-5; D uncertain. The clonotype was recovered from a human donor with Susac syndrome. Sequencing was done on a sample of CD4+ T cells from PBMCs. The CDR3 here is CASSLVIGTETQYF. Here the CDR3 DNA reads TGCGCCAGCAGCTTGGTGATAGGAACGGAGACCCAGTACTTC.